This T cell receptor (beta chain) comes out of a study of blood T cells in healthy people across ages. This clonotype was observed at least ten times. A second PCR of about 7 to 12 cycles used a sample-barcoded 5' primer and a J-beta primer mix. Via MiXCR, TCRdb re-called the 5' RACE reads, giving one row per CDR3 protein. Of about 670,000 distinct CDR3 sequences in the sample, around 43% were seen once. Trimming removed 8 bases at V and 3 bases at J, with 12 bases between. The CDR3 is made up of 13 amino acids. CDR1 and CDR2 from the germline V gene are LGHNT and FRNRAP. Sequences were obtained from blood. This clonotype was sampled from an elderly man in good health. The V gene is TRBV12-5, the J gene TRBJ2-3; D tentatively fits TRBD1 or TRBD2 (6 bases each). CDR3 in amino acids: CASQGGQTDTQYF. The CDR3 nucleotides are TGTGCTAGTCAAGGGGGGCAGACAGATACGCAGTATTTT.